The next 11 T cell receptor beta chains were all read from a single sample in a study of T cells in women clearing cervical HPV infection. Method: immunoSEQ multiplex PCR; TCRdb's copy keeps in-frame clones and lacks some. This listing includes approximately 31,000 clones. Material: blood buffy coat. The source of these receptors is a woman aged 18 to 69 with a cervical HPV16 infection that either progressed to CIN3+ or cleared (not recorded which).

A note on this clone: The CDR3 end lies 3 residues beyond the end of the read and is filled in from the germline J gene. This sequence joins TRBV5-1 and TRBJ1-4; D is ambiguous. There are 13 residues in the CDR3. CDR1 and CDR2 (germline): SGHRS, YFSETQ. Partial CDR3 DNA: TGCGCCAGCAGCTTGGACGGTAATTCACCA. Translating gives CASSLDGNSP. The full CDR3 protein reads CASSLDGNSPLFF.

Comment on this clone: One junction end disagrees with the germline gene, perhaps due to a read error. From the germline J gene comes the end of the CDR3, since the read stops 3 residues before it. The V gene is TRBV20-1, the J gene TRBJ2-3, with TRBD2 matching over 14 bases. CDR1 is DFQATT and CDR2 is SNEGSKA in the germline V gene (reference sequence). The CDR3 has 16 residues. CDR3 protein: CSAPTTSGGASETQYF. The sequenced part of the CDR3 DNA is TGCAGTGCTCCCACGACTAGCGGGGGGGCCTCAGAGACG.

With respect to this clone: Read coverage stops 3 residues before the CDR3 terminus; the germline J gene supplies the remainder. This chain joins TRBV7-9 and TRBJ1-4, with TRBD1 identical over 7 bases. The trim removed 4 bases at V and 3 bases at J, leaving 5 bases unmatched. The CDR3 loop spans 15 amino acids. The V gene's germline CDR1 is SEHNR and CDR2 FQNEAQ (reference sequence). The CDR3 DNA, read in part, is TGTGCCAGCAGCTCACCGGGACAGCCTAATGAAAAA. Its translation is CASSSPGQPNEK. The entire CDR3 is CASSSPGQPNEKLFF.

As for this clone: The read halts 3 residues ahead of the CDR3 end, with the missing end drawn from the germline J gene. Other DNA sequences within the sample encode an identical CDR3. The chain recombines TRBV20-1 with TRBJ1-1; D uncertain. This CDR3 spans 12 amino acids. V was pared by 6 bases and J by 1 base, with 9 bases between. Germline CDR1 DFQATT, CDR2 SNEGSKA (reference sequence). Incomplete CDR3 DNA: TGCAGTGCCCCCGCAGGGAACACTGAA. Translated: CSAPAGNTE. In full, the CDR3 reads CSAPAGNTEAFF.

As concerns this clone: With the read ending 3 residues before the CDR3 end, the germline J gene is used to fill in that end. The chain couples TRBV7-2 to TRBJ2-5; TRBD2 agrees at 7 bases. Germline lookup yields CDR1 SGHTA and CDR2 FQGNSA. The junction had 9 bases not matched to a gene; V was cut back by 0 bases and J by 5 bases. The CDR3 has 16 residues. CDR3 bases read: TGTGCCAGCAGCTTAGCTGATGGGGGGGTAAGGGAGACC. Translating gives CASSLADGGVRET. The entire CDR3 protein reads CASSLADGGVRETQYF. Full variable domain (rest looked up from reference TRBV7-2 and TRBJ2-5): GAGVSQSPSNKVTEKGKDVELRCDPISGHTALYWYRQSLGQGLEFLIYFQGNSAPDKSGLPSDRFSAERTGGSVSTLTIQRTQQEDSAVYLCASSLADGGVRETQYFGPGTRLLVL.

CDR3 amino acids: CASSRAGGGGYTF. The CDR3 bases that were read are TGTGCCAGCAGCCGCGCAGGGGGCGGGGGC. The chain recombines TRBV7-3 with TRBJ1-2, with TRBD1 matching 8 bases. The sequence runs out 3 residues before the end of the CDR3; the remainder is reconstructed from the germline J gene. The CDR3 totals 13 residues. In germline, CDR1 is SGHTA, CDR2 FQGTGA.

About this clone: The read is 3 residues too short to cover the CDR3 end, so that end is filled in from the germline J gene. The chain has TRBV7-2 and TRBJ1-2; D unclear. The CDR3 length is 14 residues. Germline CDR1 SGHTA, CDR2 FQGNSA. The part of the CDR3 DNA that was read is TGTGCCAGCAGCGTAACGACTGATACCTACGAC. It specifies CASSVTTDTYD. The whole CDR3 is CASSVTTDTYDYTF.

Of note for this clone: The CDR3 end falls 3 residues outside the read, so it is completed with the germline J gene. The genes are TRBV29-1 and TRBJ2-1; 10 bases map to TRBD1. Germline V CDR1 and CDR2: SQVTM, ANQGSEA. V gave up 7 bases and J gave up 2 bases; unmatched junction bases: 2. The CDR3 is made up of 13 amino acids. CDR3 bases read: TGCAGCGGAGGGACAGGGGCCTACAATGAG. Protein product: CSGGTGAYNE. The whole CDR3 protein reads CSGGTGAYNEQFF.

In the case of this clone: The read ends 3 residues early relative to the CDR3; the germline J gene fills the gap. The V and J genes are TRBV13 and TRBJ2-3; D unresolved. Trimming shortened V by 2 bases and J by 2 bases, and 11 bases separated the two germline ends. The CDR3 has 15 amino acids. Looked up from germline, CDR1 is PRHDT and CDR2 is FYEKMQ (reference sequence). Incomplete CDR3 DNA: TGTGCCAGCAGCTTAATACGGCGGTCCACAGATACG. Its translation is CASSLIRRSTDT. The whole CDR3 protein is CASSLIRRSTDTQYF.

Regarding this clone: Read coverage stops 3 residues before the CDR3 terminus; the germline J gene supplies the remainder. The chain is built from TRBV7-6 and TRBJ2-2; 7 positions match TRBD1. Germline assignment: CDR1 SGHVS and CDR2 FNYEAQ. The CDR3 is 18 residues long. This CDR3 reads CASSLLRQGITTNEKLFF. Incomplete CDR3 DNA: TGTGCCAGCAGCTTATTAAGACAGGGCATAACAACTAATGAAAAG.

Comment on this clone: The CDR3 extends 3 residues past the end of the read, so its final part is completed from the germline J gene. The chain recombines TRBV9 with TRBJ2-1; the match to TRBD2 covers 8 bases. V shed 0 bases and J 8 bases; nucleotides not matched to a gene: 19. The germline CDR1 and CDR2 sequences are SGDLS and YYNGEE. CDR3 length: 19 amino acids. The part of the CDR3 DNA that was read is TGTGCCAGCAGCGTAGAGCCCCACGTGGCGGGGGGAGGTTGGGATGAG. Protein: CASSVEPHVAGGGWDE. The whole CDR3 is CASSVEPHVAGGGWDEQFF.